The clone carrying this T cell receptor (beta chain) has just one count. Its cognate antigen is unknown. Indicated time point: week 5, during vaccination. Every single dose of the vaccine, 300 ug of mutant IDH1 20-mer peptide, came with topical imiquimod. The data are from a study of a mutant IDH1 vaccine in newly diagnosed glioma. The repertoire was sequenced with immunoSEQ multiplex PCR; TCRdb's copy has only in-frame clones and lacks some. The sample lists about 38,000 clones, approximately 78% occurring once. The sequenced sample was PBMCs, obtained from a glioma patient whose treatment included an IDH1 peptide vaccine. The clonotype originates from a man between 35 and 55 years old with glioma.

In DNA form, the CDR3 reads TGTGCCAGCAGCTTAGATATAGGGGGTTACGAGCAGTACTTC. The encoded protein is CASSLDIGGYEQYF. The chain links TRBV7-8 to TRBJ2-7; D perhaps matches TRBD1 (6 bases). This CDR3 region has 14 residues. Germline lookup yields CDR1 SGHVS and CDR2 FQNEAQ. V gave up 1 base and J gave up 4 bases, with 11 bases separating them.